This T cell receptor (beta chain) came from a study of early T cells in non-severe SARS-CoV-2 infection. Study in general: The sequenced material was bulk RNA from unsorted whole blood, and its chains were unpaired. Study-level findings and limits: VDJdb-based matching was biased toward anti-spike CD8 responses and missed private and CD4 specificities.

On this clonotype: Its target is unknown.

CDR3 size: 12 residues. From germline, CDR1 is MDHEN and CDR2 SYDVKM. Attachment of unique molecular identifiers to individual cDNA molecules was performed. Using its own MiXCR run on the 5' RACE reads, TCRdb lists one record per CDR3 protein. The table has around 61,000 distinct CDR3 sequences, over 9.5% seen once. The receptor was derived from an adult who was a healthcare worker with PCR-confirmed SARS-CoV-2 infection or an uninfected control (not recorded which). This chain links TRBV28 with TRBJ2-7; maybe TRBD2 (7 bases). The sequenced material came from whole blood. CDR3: CVSGGGFYEQYF. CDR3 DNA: TGTGTTAGTGGCGGGGGCTTCTACGAGCAGTACTTC.